These 17 T cell receptor beta chains were sequenced from one sample in a study of naive and memory T cell subsets. Notes on the study in general: A few larger clonotypes appeared in naive repertoires, especially CD8, possibly memory cells re-expressing CD45RA.

An equimolar mix of two oligonucleotides served as the beta constant-region primer for TRBC1 and TRBC2. Nested alpha and beta constant-region primers with the SP2 primer drove four PCR rounds on ligated cDNA. TCRdb recomputed calls from the UMI-ligation and nested PCR reads with MiXCR, one row per CDR3 protein. The sample contains roughly 100,000 distinct CDR3 sequences, approximately 14% of which appear only once. For these receptors, no antigen is known. Sequences were obtained from naive CD8+ T cells from blood. Every receptor here comes from a human donor in good health.

This clonotype was observed a handful of times. This chain links TRBV7-2 with TRBJ2-5; D tentatively reads TRBD1 or TRBD2 (5 bases each). Germline loops: CDR1 SGHTA, CDR2 FQGNSA. The CDR3 sequence is 16 residues long. The V end was cut by 6 bases, the J end by 5 bases, with 22 bases between. The CDR3 bases are TGTGCCAGCAGTTCACCGGCCGGGACCGGCGGGGAGACCCAGTACTTC. It yields the protein CASSSPAGTGGETQYF.

There are a few counts of this clonotype. The CDR3, as DNA: TGTGCCAGCAGCTTAGCTTACGGACAGGGGAAGAAGCCACGTCGCTACACCTTC. Its protein product is CASSLAYGQGKKPRRYTF. This chain joins TRBV11-1 and TRBJ1-2; 9 bases map to TRBD1. Germline V CDR1 and CDR2: SGHAT, FQDESV (reference sequence). The CDR3 extends over 18 amino acids. Trimming cost V 0 bases and J 9 bases; bases outside gene matches: 17.

In this sample, this clonotype turned up many times. The chain is built from TRBV19 and TRBJ2-1, with D uncertain. This CDR3 contains 12 residues. Trimming left V 3 bases short and J 7 bases short, with 7 bases between. Germline V gene lookup returns CDR1 LNHDA and CDR2 SQIVND (reference sequence). CDR3 sequence reads: CASSMVGNEQFF. Here the CDR3 DNA reads TGTGCCAGTAGTATGGTCGGGAATGAGCAGTTCTTC.

This clonotype was seen more than once but under ten times. The chain couples TRBV9 to TRBJ1-3, with D uncertain. V was cut by 0 bases and J by 2 bases, with 6 bases left in between. The CDR3 consists of 14 residues. Looked up from germline, CDR1 is SGDLS and CDR2 is YYNGEE. Here the CDR3 DNA reads TGTGCCAGCAGCGTAGATGACACTGGAAACACCATATATTTT. Its translation: CASSVDDTGNTIYF.

The chain links TRBV12-3 or TRBV12-4 to TRBJ2-3, with D possibly being TRBD2 (6 bases). The CDR3 runs to 14 residues. The V and J ends lost 6 bases and 1 base respectively, with 11 bases between them. The CDR3 here is CASSPQRGTDTQYF. Here the CDR3 DNA reads TGTGCCAGCAGCCCACAGCGGGGCACAGATACGCAGTATTTT.

The V gene is TRBV7-9, the J gene TRBJ1-1; the D gene is possibly TRBD1 (5 bases). V was pared by 5 bases and J by 8 bases, with 15 bases between. CDR3 size: 13 residues. In germline, CDR1 is SEHNR, CDR2 FQNEAQ (reference sequence). The chain's CDR3 is CASSRQGSGEAFF. The CDR3 DNA reads as TGTGCCAGCAGCCGTCAGGGATCTGGAGAAGCTTTCTTT.

The chain uses TRBV27 and TRBJ1-6; D gene unclear. The CDR3 has 13 amino acids. The V end was cut by 5 bases, the J end by 10 bases, with 12 bases between. Per germline, CDR1 MNHEY and CDR2 SMNVEV (reference sequence). The CDR3 coding sequence is TGTGCCAGCAGTAGTGGCGGACGATCACCCCTCCACTTT. Residues: CASSSGGRSPLHF.

This clonotype was observed a few times. The J gene is TRBJ2-6, the V gene TRBV5-6; TRBD2 matches 7 bases. In germline, CDR1 is SGHDT, CDR2 YYEEEE. V lost 4 bases to trimming and J lost 2 bases; unmatched junction nucleotides: 9. The CDR3 runs to 17 residues. CDR3 in DNA: TGTGCCAGCAGCCTCCGGGACTATCTTCCTGGGGCCAACGTCCTGACTTTC. Protein sequence: CASSLRDYLPGANVLTF.

This clonotype was seen more than once but under ten times. This rearrangement joins TRBV7-9 to TRBJ1-1, with TRBD1 identical over 9 bases. The CDR3 has 16 amino acids. Germline V gene data show CDR1 as SEHNR and CDR2 as FQNEAQ (reference sequence). V lost 5 bases to trimming and J lost 1 base; unmatched junction nucleotides: 8. Here the CDR3 DNA reads TGTGCCAGCAGCACAGGACAGGGGCCCAAGAACACTGAAGCTTTCTTT. Amino acid sequence: CASSTGQGPKNTEAFF. Variable domain in full (rest from reference TRBV7-9 and TRBJ1-1): DTGVSQNPRHKITKRGQNVTFRCDPISEHNRLYWYRQTLGQGPEFLTYFQNEAQLEKSRLLSDRFSAERPKGSFSTLEIQRTEQGDSAMYLCASSTGQGPKNTEAFFGQGTRLTVV.

The table lists this clonotype with a few counts. V gene TRBV4-3 combines with J gene TRBJ1-3; D unclear. CDR1 is LGHNA and CDR2 is YSLEER in the germline V gene. Trimming stripped 0 bases from V and 0 bases from J, with 12 bases between. This CDR3 contains 17 residues. In DNA form, the CDR3 reads TGCGCCAGCAGCCAAGACTGGGGAGGCTTCTCTGGAAACACCATATATTTT. Protein sequence: CASSQDWGGFSGNTIYF.

The V call is TRBV7-8, the J call TRBJ2-5; tentative D call: TRBD1 (5 bases). Germline CDR1 SGHVS, CDR2 FQNEAQ. V was trimmed by 2 bases and J by 7 bases, leaving 5 bases between them. CDR3 size: 11 residues. DNA of the CDR3: TGTGCCAGCAGCTTACAGGGGACCCAGTACTTC. It specifies CASSLQGTQYF.

The J gene is TRBJ2-3, the V gene TRBV6-5; D not certain. CDR1 is MNHEY, CDR2 SVGAGI, per germline. The CDR3 is made up of 16 amino acids. V was clipped by 5 bases and J by 1 base, with 16 bases between them. The CDR3 DNA follows: TGTGCCAGCAGTACTCTTGGAGAGGCAGGCACAGATACGCAGTATTTT. Protein sequence: CASSTLGEAGTDTQYF.

This clonotype was seen at least ten times. V gene TRBV20-1 combines with J gene TRBJ2-3; D is unresolved. The CDR3 totals 11 residues. V lost 5 bases and J lost 6, with 9 bases in between. Per germline, CDR1 DFQATT and CDR2 SNEGSKA (reference sequence). CDR3 amino acids: CSALGPDTQYF. Written as DNA, the CDR3 is TGCAGTGCTCTAGGGCCCGATACGCAGTATTTT.

This clonotype has more than one count but fewer than ten. The chain employs TRBV27 and TRBJ2-7, with 7 bases that match TRBD1. The CDR3 has 12 amino acids. Germline V gives CDR1 MNHEY, CDR2 SMNVEV (reference sequence). The J segment lost 4 bases and the V segment lost 11 bases, leaving 8 bases of the junction unmatched. CDR3 sequence (DNA): TGTGCCCCCAGGGGGTACAGTTACGAGCAGTACTTC. Translating gives CAPRGYSYEQYF.

In DNA form, the CDR3 reads TGCGCCAGCAGCCACGGACTAGCGGGAAGGTATGAGCAGTTCTTC. It specifies CASSHGLAGRYEQFF. The chain joins TRBV4-3 to TRBJ2-1; 12 bases map to TRBD2. The germline CDR1 and CDR2 sequences are LGHNA and YSLEER. The ends lost 3 bases at V and 8 bases at J; junction bases unmatched: 5. The CDR3 runs to 15 residues.

This clonotype turned up a few times. The J gene is TRBJ2-2, the V gene TRBV5-4; 8 nucleotides line up with TRBD2. This CDR3 spans 16 amino acids. The V segment lost 1 base and the J segment 0 bases; nucleotides outside the gene matches: 2. Germline V gives CDR1 SGHNT, CDR2 YYREEE (reference sequence). CDR3: CASSLKRETNTGELFF. In DNA, the CDR3 is TGTGCCAGCAGCTTGAAGCGGGAGACGAACACCGGGGAGCTGTTTTTT.

This sequence joins TRBV6-2 or TRBV6-3 and TRBJ2-3; D gene uncertain. The CDR3 contains 14 residues. Germline CDR1 and CDR2: MNHEY and SVGEGT. V shed 6 bases and J shed 4 bases, with 14 bases lying between them. For the CDR3, the DNA is TGTGCCAGCAGGCGTGTCAGTGCGGCAGATACGCAGTATTTT. Its protein product is CASRRVSAADTQYF.